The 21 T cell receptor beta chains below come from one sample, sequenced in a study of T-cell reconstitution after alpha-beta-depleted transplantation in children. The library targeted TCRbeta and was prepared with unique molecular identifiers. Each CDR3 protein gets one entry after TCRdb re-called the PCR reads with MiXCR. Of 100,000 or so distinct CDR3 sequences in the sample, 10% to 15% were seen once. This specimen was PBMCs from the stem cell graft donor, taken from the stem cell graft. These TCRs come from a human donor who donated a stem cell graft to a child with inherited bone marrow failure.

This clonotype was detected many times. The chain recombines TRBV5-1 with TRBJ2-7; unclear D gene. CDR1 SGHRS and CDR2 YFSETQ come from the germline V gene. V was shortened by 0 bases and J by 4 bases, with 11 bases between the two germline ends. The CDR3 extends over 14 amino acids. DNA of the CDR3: TGCGCCAGCAGCTTGGAGACTTCTGGTTACGAGCAGTACTTC. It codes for CASSLETSGYEQYF.

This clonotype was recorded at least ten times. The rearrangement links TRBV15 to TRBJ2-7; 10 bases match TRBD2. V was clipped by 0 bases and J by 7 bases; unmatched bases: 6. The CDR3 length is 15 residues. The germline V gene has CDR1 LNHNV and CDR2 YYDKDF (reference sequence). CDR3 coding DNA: TGTGCCACCAGCAGAGATCTACTAGCGGGACGGGAGCAGTACTTC. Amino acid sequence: CATSRDLLAGREQYF.

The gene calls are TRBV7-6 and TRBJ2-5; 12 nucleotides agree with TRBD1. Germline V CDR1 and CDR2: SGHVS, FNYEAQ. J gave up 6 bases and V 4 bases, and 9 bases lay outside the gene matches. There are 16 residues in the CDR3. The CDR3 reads CASSSGQGAVGKTQYF. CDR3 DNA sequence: TGTGCCAGCAGCTCGGGACAGGGGGCGGTGGGGAAGACCCAGTACTTC. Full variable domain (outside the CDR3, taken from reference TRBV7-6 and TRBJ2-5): GAGVSQSPRYKVTKRGQDVALRCDPISGHVSLYWYRQALGQGPEFLTYFNYEAQQDKSGLPNDRFSAERPEGSISTLTIQRTEQRDSAMYRCASSSGQGAVGKTQYFGPGTRLLVL.

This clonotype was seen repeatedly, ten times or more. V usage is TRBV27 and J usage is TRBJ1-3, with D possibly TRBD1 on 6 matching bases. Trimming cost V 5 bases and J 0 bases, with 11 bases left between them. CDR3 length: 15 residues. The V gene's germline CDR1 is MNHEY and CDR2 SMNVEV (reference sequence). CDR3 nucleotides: TGTGCCAGCAGTCGACAGGCGAGCTCTGGAAACACCATATATTTT. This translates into CASSRQASSGNTIYF.

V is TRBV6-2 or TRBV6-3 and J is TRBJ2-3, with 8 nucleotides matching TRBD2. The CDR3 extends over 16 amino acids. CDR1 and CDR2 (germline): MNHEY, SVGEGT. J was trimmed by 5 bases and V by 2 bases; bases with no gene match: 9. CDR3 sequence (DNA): TGTGCCAGCAGTTACACGAGCGGGAGAGGAGGAGATACGCAGTATTTT. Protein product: CASSYTSGRGGDTQYF.

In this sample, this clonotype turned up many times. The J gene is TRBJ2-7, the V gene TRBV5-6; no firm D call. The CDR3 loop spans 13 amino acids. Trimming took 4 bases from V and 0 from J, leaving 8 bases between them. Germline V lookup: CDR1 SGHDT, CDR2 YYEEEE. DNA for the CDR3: TGTGCCAGCAGCCCTGAGGACTCCTACGAGCAGTACTTC. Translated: CASSPEDSYEQYF.

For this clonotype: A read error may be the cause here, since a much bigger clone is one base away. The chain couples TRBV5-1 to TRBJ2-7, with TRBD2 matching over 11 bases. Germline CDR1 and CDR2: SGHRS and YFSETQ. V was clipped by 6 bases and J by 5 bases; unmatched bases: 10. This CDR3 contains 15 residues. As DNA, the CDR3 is TGCGCCAGCACCTCACTAGCGGGAGCGCCCAACGAGCAGTACTTC. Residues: CASTSLAGAPNEQYF. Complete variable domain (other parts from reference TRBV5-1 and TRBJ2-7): KAGVTQTPRYLIKTRGQQVTLSCSPISGHRSVSWYQQTPGQGLQFLFEYFSETQRNKGNFPGRFSGRQFSNSRSEMNVSTLELGDSALYLCASTSLAGAPNEQYFGPGTRLTVT.

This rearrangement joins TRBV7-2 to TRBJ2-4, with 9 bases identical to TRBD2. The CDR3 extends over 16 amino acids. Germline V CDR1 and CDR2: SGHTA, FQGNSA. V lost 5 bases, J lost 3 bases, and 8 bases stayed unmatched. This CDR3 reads CASSRFAGGVKNIQYF. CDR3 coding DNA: TGTGCCAGCAGCCGTTTTGCGGGAGGGGTCAAAAACATTCAGTACTTC. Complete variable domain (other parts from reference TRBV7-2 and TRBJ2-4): GAGVSQSPSNKVTEKGKDVELRCDPISGHTALYWYRQSLGQGLEFLIYFQGNSAPDKSGLPSDRFSAERTGGSVSTLTIQRTQQEDSAVYLCASSRFAGGVKNIQYFGAGTRLSVL.

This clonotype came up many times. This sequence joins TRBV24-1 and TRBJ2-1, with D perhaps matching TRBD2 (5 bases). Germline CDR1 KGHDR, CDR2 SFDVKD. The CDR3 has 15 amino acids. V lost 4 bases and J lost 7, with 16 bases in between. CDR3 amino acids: CATSDPGSGGNEQFF. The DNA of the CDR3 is TGTGCCACCAGTGACCCCGGGTCCGGCGGGAATGAGCAGTTCTTC.

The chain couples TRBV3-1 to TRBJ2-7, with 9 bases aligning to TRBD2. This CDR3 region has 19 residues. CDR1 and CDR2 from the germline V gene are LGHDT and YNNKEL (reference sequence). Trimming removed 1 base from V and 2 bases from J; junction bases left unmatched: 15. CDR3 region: CASSQGGSSGGAGTYEQYF. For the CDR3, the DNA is TGTGCCAGCAGCCAAGGCGGTAGTAGCGGGGGCGCGGGAACCTACGAGCAGTACTTC.

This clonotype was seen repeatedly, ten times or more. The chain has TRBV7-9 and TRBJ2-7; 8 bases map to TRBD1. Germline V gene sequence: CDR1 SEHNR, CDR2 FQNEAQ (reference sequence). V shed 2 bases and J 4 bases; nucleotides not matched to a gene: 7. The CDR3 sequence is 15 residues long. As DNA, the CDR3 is TGTGCCAGCAGCTTAATCGTGGGACAGGCTTACGAGCAGTACTTC. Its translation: CASSLIVGQAYEQYF.

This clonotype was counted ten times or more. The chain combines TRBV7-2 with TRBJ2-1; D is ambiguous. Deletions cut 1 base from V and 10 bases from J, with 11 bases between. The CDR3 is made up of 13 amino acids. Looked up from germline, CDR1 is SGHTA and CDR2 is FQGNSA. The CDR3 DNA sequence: TGTGCCAGCAGCTTAGAATTGGGTATAGAGCAGTTCTTC. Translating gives CASSLELGIEQFF.

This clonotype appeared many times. Here the CDR3 DNA reads TGCGCCAGCAGCTACGACAGCTCTGGGGCCAACGTCCTGACTTTC. Translated: CASSYDSSGANVLTF. This sequence joins TRBV5-1 and TRBJ2-6; D perhaps matches TRBD1 (5 bases). The CDR3 spans 15 residues. V was trimmed by 3 bases and J by 0 bases, leaving 7 bases between them. CDR1 is SGHRS and CDR2 is YFSETQ in the germline V gene.

The CDR3 sequence: CASSHPGNVVDEDPQHF. Here the CDR3 DNA reads TGTGCCAGCAGCCACCCGGGGAACGTGGTCGATGAAGACCCCCAGCATTTT. V is TRBV11-1 and J is TRBJ1-5; D gene uncertain. Trimming took off 5 bases at V and 10 bases at J, with 27 bases between the two ends. The CDR3 contains 17 residues. Germline V gives CDR1 SGHAT, CDR2 FQDESV (reference sequence).

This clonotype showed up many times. Written as DNA, the CDR3 is TGTGCCAGCAGTGACAACAGGGGGCGTCGCTACGAGCAGTACTTC. Translated: CASSDNRGRRYEQYF. This chain uses TRBV25-1 with TRBJ2-7; 9 positions match TRBD1. Germline V gene lookup returns CDR1 MGHDK and CDR2 SYGVNS. The CDR3 has 15 amino acids. V dropped 3 bases and J dropped 3; count of bases not matched to a gene: 6.

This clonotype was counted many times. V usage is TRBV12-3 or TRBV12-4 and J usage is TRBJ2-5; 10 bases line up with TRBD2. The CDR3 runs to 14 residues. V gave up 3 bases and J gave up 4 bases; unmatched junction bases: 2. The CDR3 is CASSFSGGRETQYF. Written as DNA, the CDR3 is TGTGCCAGCAGTTTTAGCGGGGGGCGAGAGACCCAGTACTTC.

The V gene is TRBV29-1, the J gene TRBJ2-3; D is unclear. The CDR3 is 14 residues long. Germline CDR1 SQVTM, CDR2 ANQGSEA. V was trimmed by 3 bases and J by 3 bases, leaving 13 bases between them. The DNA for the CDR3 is TGCAGCGTTGATGGGGAATTGCGGACAGATACGCAGTATTTT. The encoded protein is CSVDGELRTDTQYF.

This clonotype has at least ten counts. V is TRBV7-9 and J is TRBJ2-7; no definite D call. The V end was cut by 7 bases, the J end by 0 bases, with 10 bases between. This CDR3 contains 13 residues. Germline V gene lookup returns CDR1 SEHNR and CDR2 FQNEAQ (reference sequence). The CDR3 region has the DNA TGTGCCAGCAAGGGCCACTACTCCTACGAGCAGTACTTC. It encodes CASKGHYSYEQYF.

CDR3 nucleotides: TGTGCCAGCAGTTACTCAAGAGACACTGAAGCTTTCTTT. Its translation: CASSYSRDTEAFF. The rearrangement joins TRBV6-6 to TRBJ1-1; D is uncertain. Germline CDR1 MNHNY, CDR2 SVGAGI (reference sequence). Between the trimmed V and J ends, which lost 0 bases and 3 bases, there was a span of 5 bases. The CDR3 loop spans 13 amino acids.

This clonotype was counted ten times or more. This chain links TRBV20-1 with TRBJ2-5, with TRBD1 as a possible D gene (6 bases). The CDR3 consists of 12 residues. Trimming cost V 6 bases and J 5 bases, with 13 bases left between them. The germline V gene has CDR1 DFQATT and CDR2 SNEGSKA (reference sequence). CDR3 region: CSALDSRETQYF. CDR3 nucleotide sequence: TGCAGTGCCTTGGACAGCCGGGAGACCCAGTACTTC.

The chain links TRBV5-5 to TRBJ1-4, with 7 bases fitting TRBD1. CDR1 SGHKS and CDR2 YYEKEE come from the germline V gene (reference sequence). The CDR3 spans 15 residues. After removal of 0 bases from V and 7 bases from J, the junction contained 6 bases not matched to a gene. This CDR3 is CASSLGTGRGEKLFF. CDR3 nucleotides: TGTGCCAGCAGCTTGGGGACAGGACGAGGTGAAAAACTGTTTTTT.